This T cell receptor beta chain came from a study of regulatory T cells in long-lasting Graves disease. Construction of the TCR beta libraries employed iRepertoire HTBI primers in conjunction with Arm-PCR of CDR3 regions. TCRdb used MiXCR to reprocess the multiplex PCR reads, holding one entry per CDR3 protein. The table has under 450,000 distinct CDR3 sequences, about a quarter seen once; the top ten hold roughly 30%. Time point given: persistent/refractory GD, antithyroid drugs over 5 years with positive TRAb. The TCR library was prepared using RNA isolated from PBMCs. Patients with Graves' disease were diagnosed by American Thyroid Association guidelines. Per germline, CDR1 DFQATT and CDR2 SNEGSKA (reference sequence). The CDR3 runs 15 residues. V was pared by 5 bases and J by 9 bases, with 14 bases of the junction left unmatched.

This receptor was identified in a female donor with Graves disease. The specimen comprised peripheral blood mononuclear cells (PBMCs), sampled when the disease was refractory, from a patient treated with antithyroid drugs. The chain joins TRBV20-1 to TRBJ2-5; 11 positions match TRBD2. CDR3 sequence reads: CSAGQPGLAARAQYF. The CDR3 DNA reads TGCAGTGCTGGTCAGCCGGGACTAGCGGCCCGGGCCCAGTACTTC.